This T cell receptor (beta chain) appears in the sequencing data of a study of cytomegalovirus exposure and HLA in healthy donors. This CDR3 contains 16 residues. After removal of 8 bases from V and 4 bases from J, the junction contained 14 bases not matched to a gene. The germline V gene encodes CDR1 WSHSY and CDR2 SAAADI. Both 60 Vbeta primers and 13 Jbeta primers went into the PCR. This table comes from immunoSEQ multiplex PCR, and its TCRdb copy is limited to in-frame clones, with some not included. Of about 120,000 clones in the sample, roughly 15% were seen once. This sequence joins TRBV10-2 and TRBJ2-7; TRBD1 aligns across 10 bases. Source material: PBMCs. The TCR sequence derives from a female donor in good health and CMV-seropositive. The CDR3 loop reads CASGGQGNPQLYEQYF. The DNA of the CDR3 is TGCGCCAGCGGGGGACAGGGGAACCCGCAATTATACGAGCAGTACTTC.